The 14 T cell receptor beta chains below come from one sample, sequenced in a study of blood T cell repertoires in COVID-19. The table came from immunoSEQ multiplex PCR; TCRdb's copy has only in-frame clones and leaves some out. Among just over 350,000 clones listed, 65% to 90% were seen once. The sequenced material came from peripheral blood. The receptors come from a woman aged 60-75 years with COVID-19, enrolled during active disease.

V gene TRBV7-2 combines with J gene TRBJ2-1; 9 bases match TRBD1. CDR1 SGHTA and CDR2 FQGNSA come from the germline V gene. The CDR3 is made up of 16 amino acids. V lost 6 bases and J lost 1; bases outside the gene matches: 7. The CDR3 DNA sequence: TGTGCCAGCAGTCAACAGGGGGCTGGGTCCTACAATGAGCAGTTCTTC. This translates into CASSQQGAGSYNEQFF.

This rearrangement joins TRBV2 to TRBJ1-2; 7 bases map to TRBD1. CDR3 length: 13 residues. The junction had 6 bases not matched to a gene; V was cut back by 7 bases and J by 4 bases. The germline gives CDR1 SNHLY, CDR2 FYNNEI. The CDR3 nucleotides are TGTGCCAGCACCCCCAGGGGGTTCTATGGCTACACCTTC. Translated: CASTPRGFYGYTF.

The J gene is TRBJ2-7, the V gene TRBV5-1; possible D gene TRBD1, 6 bases. V was pared by 4 bases and J by 5 bases, with 19 bases between. Per the germline V gene, CDR1 is SGHRS and CDR2 is YFSETQ. The CDR3 runs to 15 residues. Here the CDR3 reads CASSQTLQGFHEQYF. The CDR3, as DNA: TGCGCCAGCAGCCAGACCCTACAGGGCTTCCACGAGCAGTACTTC.

This clone has only a few counts. This chain joins TRBV7-8 and TRBJ1-3; TRBD1 might be the D (5 bases). The CDR3 sequence is 16 residues long. Per the germline V gene, CDR1 is SGHVS and CDR2 is FQNEAQ. Trimming pared 4 bases from V and 4 bases from J, leaving 17 bases between. The CDR3 DNA is TGTGCCAGCAGCTATCAGGGTAGGCGGTCCGGAAACACCATATATTTT. Its translation: CASSYQGRRSGNTIYF.

This CDR3 reads CASSYSGTPWGYTF. In DNA, the CDR3 is TGTGCCAGCAGTTACTCCGGGACACCCTGGGGCTACACCTTC. The rearrangement uses TRBV6-6 and TRBJ1-2, with D possibly matching TRBD1 (6 bases). The length of the CDR3 is 14 residues. Germline-derived CDR1 and CDR2 are MNHNY and SVGAGI (reference sequence). The V end was cut by 0 bases, the J end by 8 bases, with 13 bases between.

The rearrangement joins TRBV7-2 to TRBJ2-7, with 7 nucleotides matching TRBD1. Trimming at V came to 6 bases and at J to 6 bases, leaving 8 bases not matched to a gene. The CDR3 has 13 amino acids. Per the germline V gene, CDR1 is SGHTA and CDR2 is FQGNSA. The CDR3 DNA reads TGTGCCAGCAGTAGCCAGACAGGGTCCGAGCAGTACTTC. This translates into CASSSQTGSEQYF.

V and J are TRBV7-9 and TRBJ2-5, with 8 nucleotides matching TRBD1. Trimming took 2 bases from V and 5 from J; bases not matched to a gene: 7. The CDR3 has 15 amino acids. CDR1 SEHNR and CDR2 FQNEAQ come from the germline V gene (reference sequence). The CDR3 nucleotides read TGTGCCAGCAGCTTAATTGGACAGGGTGTGGAGACCCAGTACTTC. This sequence encodes CASSLIGQGVETQYF.

V and J are TRBV6-2 or TRBV6-3 and TRBJ2-7, with a possible D match to TRBD2 (5 bases). CDR1 is MNHEY, CDR2 SVGEGT, per germline. V gave up 2 bases and J gave up 3 bases, with 20 bases separating them. The CDR3 runs 17 residues. The DNA for the CDR3 is TGTGCCAGCAGTTACCCTACGGTCGGGGTTGTTGACTACGAGCAGTACTTC. Translation gives CASSYPTVGVVDYEQYF.

This chain links TRBV11-2 with TRBJ2-1; 9 positions match TRBD2. In germline, CDR1 is SGHAT, CDR2 FQNNGV. CDR3 length: 15 residues. J was trimmed by 7 bases and V by 4 bases; bases with no gene match: 8. The CDR3 loop is CASSSPSGVRNEQFF. The DNA of the CDR3 is TGTGCCAGCAGCTCCCCTAGCGGGGTAAGGAATGAGCAGTTCTTC.

CDR3 DNA sequence: TGTGCCAGCAGCCAAGGTGGAGATGGCTACACCTTC. Translated, it gives CASSQGGDGYTF. V gene TRBV4-2 combines with J gene TRBJ1-2; D is undetermined. This CDR3 region has 12 residues. Trimming shortened V by 1 base and J by 6 bases, and 6 bases separated the two germline ends. Looked up from germline, CDR1 is LGHNA and CDR2 is YNFKEQ.

V and J are TRBV10-3 and TRBJ1-2, with D possibly TRBD1 on 6 matching bases. Germline V lookup: CDR1 ENHRY, CDR2 SYGVKD. The CDR3 covers 13 residues. Trimming pared 8 bases from V and 4 bases from J, leaving 14 bases between. DNA for the CDR3: TGTGCCATCGGACAGACAGACAGCTATGGCTACACCTTC. It encodes CAIGQTDSYGYTF.

V gene TRBV19 combines with J gene TRBJ1-2, with D possibly being TRBD1 (6 bases). CDR3 length equals 15 residues. V shed 4 bases and J shed 2 bases, with 14 bases lying between them. The germline V gene encodes CDR1 LNHDA and CDR2 SQIVND (reference sequence). The CDR3 spells CASSKGKQGNYGYTF. CDR3 coding DNA: TGTGCCAGTAGTAAAGGGAAACAGGGAAACTATGGCTACACCTTC.

This chain connects TRBV12-3 or TRBV12-4 to TRBJ1-2, with 7 nucleotides matching TRBD1. V was clipped by 5 bases and J by 2 bases; unmatched bases: 2. The CDR3 is made up of 13 amino acids. As DNA, the CDR3 is TGTGCCAGCAGTGGACAGGCGAACTATGGCTACACCTTC. It translates to CASSGQANYGYTF.

The CDR3 loop is CASRTTGAYEQYF. The CDR3 DNA reads TGTGCCAGCAGGACCACAGGGGCCTACGAGCAGTACTTC. The rearrangement links TRBV7-8 to TRBJ2-7, with 7 bases matching TRBD1. The J segment lost 2 bases and the V segment lost 6 bases, leaving 4 bases of the junction unmatched. Germline V gene sequence: CDR1 SGHVS, CDR2 FQNEAQ. This CDR3 is built from 13 residues.